Presented here are 8 T cell receptor beta chains from one specimen sequenced in a study of cytotoxic CD8 clonotypes in ibrutinib-treated CLL. Assay: immunoSEQ multiplex PCR; the TCRdb copy retains only in-frame clones and omits some. This table has 150,000 to 200,000 clones, roughly 84% appearing once. The specimen comprised PBMCs, sampled at disease progression, from a patient treated with ibrutinib. The receptors originated from a human donor with chronic lymphocytic leukemia.

In its sample, this clone is medium-sized. This rearrangement joins TRBV9 to TRBJ1-5, with D uncertain. The V gene's germline CDR1 is SGDLS and CDR2 YYNGEE. This CDR3 comprises 12 residues. Trimming removed 7 bases at V and 2 bases at J, with 7 bases between. The CDR3 nucleotides are TGTGCCAGCGGGTTCGGCAATCAGCCCCAGCATTTT. It translates to CASGFGNQPQHF.

CDR3 in amino acids: CASSLRIADPYGYTF. CDR3 coding DNA: TGTGCCAGCAGTTTACGTATTGCAGACCCCTATGGCTACACCTTC. The rearrangement joins TRBV28 to TRBJ1-2; D not resolved. Germline V gives CDR1 MDHEN, CDR2 SYDVKM. Between the trimmed V and J ends, which lost 2 bases and 4 bases, there was a span of 14 bases. The CDR3 has 15 residues.

The chain links TRBV7-6 to TRBJ2-1; TRBD1 is a possible D gene (6 bases). CDR1 and CDR2 (germline): SGHVS, FNYEAQ. The CDR3 is 13 amino acids. V was clipped by 4 bases and J by 7 bases, with 11 bases between them. CDR3 DNA sequence: TGTGCCAGCAGCTCGGGACAATGGAATGAGCAGTTCTTC. Its protein is CASSSGQWNEQFF.

The J gene is TRBJ2-7, the V gene TRBV4-2; TRBD2 matches 8 bases. V was clipped by 1 base and J by 0 bases; unmatched bases: 8. Germline V lookup: CDR1 LGHNA, CDR2 YNFKEQ. The CDR3 consists of 17 residues. The CDR3 sequence is CASSQVSSGLHSYEQYF. CDR3 sequence (DNA): TGTGCCAGCAGCCAAGTGTCTAGCGGGCTCCACTCCTACGAGCAGTACTTC.

This clone was seen more than once but under ten times. The V call is TRBV28, the J call TRBJ1-2; 7 bases map to TRBD1. In germline, CDR1 is MDHEN, CDR2 SYDVKM. The ends lost 1 base at V and 8 bases at J; junction bases unmatched: 10. This CDR3 region has 15 residues. CDR3 DNA sequence: TGTGCCAGCAGTTTATCCCAACAGGGGTTAGAGGGCTACACCTTC. Amino acids: CASSLSQQGLEGYTF.

The rearrangement uses TRBV7-9 and TRBJ1-2; 10 bases fit TRBD1. The CDR3 contains 15 residues. From germline, CDR1 is SEHNR and CDR2 FQNEAQ (reference sequence). Losses at the gene ends were 4 bases for V and 5 bases for J; bases not matched to a gene: 7. The CDR3 DNA follows: TGTGCCAGCAGCTCAGACAGGGGGCATTGGTATGGCTACACCTTC. Its protein is CASSSDRGHWYGYTF.

The chain has TRBV6-5 and TRBJ2-2, with D maybe TRBD1 (6 bases). Trimming took 6 bases from V and 4 from J, leaving 15 bases between them. The germline V gene has CDR1 MNHEY and CDR2 SVGAGI. This CDR3 has 15 residues. The CDR3 coding sequence is TGTGCCAGCAGAATACAGGGAATCTCCACCGGGGAGCTGTTTTTT. Translated: CASRIQGISTGELFF.

This clone occurred once. This chain uses TRBV18 with TRBJ1-1, with TRBD1 matching 8 bases. This CDR3 comprises 13 residues. Unmatched junction bases numbered 11, after V lost 4 bases and J lost 13 bases. The germline gives CDR1 KGHSH, CDR2 LQKENI. The CDR3 is CASSQGQDQGGFF. For the CDR3, the DNA is TGTGCCAGCTCACAGGGACAGGATCAAGGTGGTTTCTTT.